These 11 T cell receptor beta chains were all obtained from the same sample, sequenced in a study of beta chain features in type 1 diabetes. Expressed TCRB transcripts were sequenced because the isolated RNA had all been reverse transcribed beforehand. Sequencing used immunoSEQ multiplex PCR; TCRdb keeps in-frame clones, though not all of them. The sample lists over 650,000 clones, roughly an eighth occurring once. No antigen has been identified for these receptors. Study-level findings and limits: Type 1 diabetes patients had TCRB CDR3s that were shorter (moderately but significantly so) in all four CD4+ subsets.

Source material: naive CD4+ T cells from blood. The receptors shown here come from a man between 18 and 35 years old with type 1 diabetes.

This clone was seen more than once but under ten times. The chain uses TRBV7-9 and TRBJ2-5, with 10 bases aligning to TRBD2. CDR3 length equals 15 residues. CDR1 is SEHNR, CDR2 FQNEAQ, per germline (reference sequence). The J segment lost 5 bases and the V segment lost 1 base, leaving 4 bases of the junction unmatched. The CDR3 sequence is CASSLDSGRTETQYF. CDR3 in DNA: TGTGCCAGCAGCTTAGATAGCGGGAGGACCGAGACCCAGTACTTC.

The CDR3 is CASSLVNPGNTEAFF. The CDR3, as DNA: TGCGCCAGCAGCTTGGTAAACCCAGGGAACACTGAAGCTTTCTTT. The chain uses TRBV5-1 and TRBJ1-1; no firm D call. Trimming took 0 bases from V and 1 from J, leaving 10 bases between them. The length of the CDR3 is 15 residues. Germline CDR1 reads SGHRS; CDR2 reads YFSETQ.

The V and J genes are TRBV29-1 and TRBJ1-2; no clear D. The germline CDR1 and CDR2 sequences are SQVTM and ANQGSEA. Trimming removed 0 bases from V and 4 bases from J, with 15 bases in between. This CDR3 has 15 amino acids. CDR3 coding DNA: TGCAGCGTTGAAGATGAGGAGGGAGAAGGCTATGGCTACACCTTC. Amino acid sequence: CSVEDEEGEGYGYTF.

This clone was counted only a few times. The chain recombines TRBV19 with TRBJ2-3; TRBD1 matches at 9 bases. CDR3 length equals 15 residues. Unmatched junction bases numbered 4, after V lost 5 bases and J lost 1 base. Germline CDR1 LNHDA, CDR2 SQIVND (reference sequence). The CDR3 spells CASSLRDRGTDTQYF. For the CDR3, the DNA is TGTGCCAGTAGTCTCCGGGACAGGGGCACAGATACGCAGTATTTT.

The chain carries TRBV5-1 and TRBJ2-1, with 9 positions matching TRBD2. V trimming: 1 base; J trimming: 6 bases; junction bases outside the gene matches: 5. CDR1 is SGHRS and CDR2 is YFSETQ in the germline V gene. The CDR3 contains 15 residues. This CDR3 is CASSLTAGGGNEQFF. In DNA, the CDR3 is TGCGCCAGCAGCTTGACAGCGGGAGGAGGCAATGAGCAGTTCTTC.

J is TRBJ2-1 and V is TRBV2; 8 bases are shared with TRBD2. With 2 bases clipped from V and 7 bases from J, the junction kept 7 bases outside the gene matches. This CDR3 is built from 15 residues. The germline CDR1 and CDR2 sequences are SNHLY and FYNNEI. CDR3 residues: CASSERLAMKNEQFF. CDR3 DNA sequence: TGTGCCAGCAGTGAAAGACTAGCGATGAAGAATGAGCAGTTCTTC.

J is TRBJ1-4 and V is TRBV30; the match to TRBD1 covers 9 bases. The CDR3 contains 15 residues. The V and J ends lost 4 bases and 6 bases, in that order; junction bases with no gene match: 9. Germline values: CDR1 GTSNPN, CDR2 SVGIG (reference sequence). CDR3: CAWKIPGQGDEKLFF. The CDR3 DNA reads TGTGCCTGGAAGATCCCGGGACAGGGAGATGAAAAACTGTTTTTT.

The rearrangement links TRBV28 to TRBJ2-7, with D possibly TRBD2 on 6 matching bases. Trimming left V 7 bases short and J 0 bases short, with 16 bases between. Germline-derived CDR1 and CDR2 are MDHEN and SYDVKM. This CDR3 comprises 15 residues. CDR3 sequence: CASIPGGQTSYEQYF. In DNA, the CDR3 is TGTGCCAGCATTCCAGGAGGGCAAACCTCCTACGAGCAGTACTTC.

This clone was counted a few times. V and J are TRBV19 and TRBJ2-1; 7 bases are a match to TRBD2. CDR1 LNHDA and CDR2 SQIVND come from the germline V gene (reference sequence). The CDR3 has 15 amino acids. Trimming at V came to 1 base and at J to 3 bases, leaving 3 bases not matched to a gene. The DNA for the CDR3 is TGTGCCAGTAGTATAGCGGGGGGACTCTACAATGAGCAGTTCTTC. It codes for CASSIAGGLYNEQFF.

V is TRBV20-1 and J is TRBJ2-1; no clear D. The CDR3 runs to 11 residues. In germline, CDR1 is DFQATT, CDR2 SNEGSKA (reference sequence). CDR3 bases: TGCGCAGAGTGGGGTAACAATGAGCAGTTCTTC. Amino acids: CAEWGNNEQFF.

The chain carries TRBV7-2 and TRBJ1-5; D gene ambiguous. Deletions cut 5 bases from V and 6 bases from J, with 11 bases between. The germline CDR1 and CDR2 sequences are SGHTA and FQGNSA. The CDR3 consists of 13 residues. The CDR3 DNA follows: TGTGCCAGCAGCCCGGACCTCGGTCAGCCCCAGCATTTT. Protein product: CASSPDLGQPQHF.